This T cell receptor beta chain was captured by sequencing in a study of OX40 agonist ivuxolimab in advanced cancers. At the level of the study: The diagnoses of dose-escalation patients were hepatocellular carcinoma, melanoma, renal cell or head and neck cancer. Participants averaged approximately 60 years of age (range about 23 to 80) and were 75% to 90% male. Three patients, one with hepatocellular carcinoma and two with cutaneous melanoma, achieved partial responses.

CDR3 length: 17 residues. The germline V gene encodes CDR1 MNHEY and CDR2 SMNVEV (reference sequence). V was cut by 4 bases and J by 3 bases, with 19 bases left in between. Findings and limits, study-wide: Partial responders dosed at 0.1-3.0 mg/kg displayed clonal expansion ranking among the lowest.

Produced via immunoSEQ multiplex PCR; TCRdb's table is partial and in-frame only. The sample lists tens of thousands of clones, over 80% occurring once. Of note for this clone: Its antigen is unknown.

This material consisted of CD4+ or CD8+ T cells sorted from blood, taken in a trial of the OX40 agonist ivuxolimab. The rearrangement links TRBV27 to TRBJ2-1, with unresolved D. This receptor was taken from an adult with an advanced solid tumor such as melanoma, head and neck, liver or kidney cancer. The CDR3 reads CASSSRPSRVGYNEQFF. CDR3 in DNA: TGTGCCAGCAGTTCTAGACCGTCTCGGGTCGGCTACAATGAGCAGTTCTTC.